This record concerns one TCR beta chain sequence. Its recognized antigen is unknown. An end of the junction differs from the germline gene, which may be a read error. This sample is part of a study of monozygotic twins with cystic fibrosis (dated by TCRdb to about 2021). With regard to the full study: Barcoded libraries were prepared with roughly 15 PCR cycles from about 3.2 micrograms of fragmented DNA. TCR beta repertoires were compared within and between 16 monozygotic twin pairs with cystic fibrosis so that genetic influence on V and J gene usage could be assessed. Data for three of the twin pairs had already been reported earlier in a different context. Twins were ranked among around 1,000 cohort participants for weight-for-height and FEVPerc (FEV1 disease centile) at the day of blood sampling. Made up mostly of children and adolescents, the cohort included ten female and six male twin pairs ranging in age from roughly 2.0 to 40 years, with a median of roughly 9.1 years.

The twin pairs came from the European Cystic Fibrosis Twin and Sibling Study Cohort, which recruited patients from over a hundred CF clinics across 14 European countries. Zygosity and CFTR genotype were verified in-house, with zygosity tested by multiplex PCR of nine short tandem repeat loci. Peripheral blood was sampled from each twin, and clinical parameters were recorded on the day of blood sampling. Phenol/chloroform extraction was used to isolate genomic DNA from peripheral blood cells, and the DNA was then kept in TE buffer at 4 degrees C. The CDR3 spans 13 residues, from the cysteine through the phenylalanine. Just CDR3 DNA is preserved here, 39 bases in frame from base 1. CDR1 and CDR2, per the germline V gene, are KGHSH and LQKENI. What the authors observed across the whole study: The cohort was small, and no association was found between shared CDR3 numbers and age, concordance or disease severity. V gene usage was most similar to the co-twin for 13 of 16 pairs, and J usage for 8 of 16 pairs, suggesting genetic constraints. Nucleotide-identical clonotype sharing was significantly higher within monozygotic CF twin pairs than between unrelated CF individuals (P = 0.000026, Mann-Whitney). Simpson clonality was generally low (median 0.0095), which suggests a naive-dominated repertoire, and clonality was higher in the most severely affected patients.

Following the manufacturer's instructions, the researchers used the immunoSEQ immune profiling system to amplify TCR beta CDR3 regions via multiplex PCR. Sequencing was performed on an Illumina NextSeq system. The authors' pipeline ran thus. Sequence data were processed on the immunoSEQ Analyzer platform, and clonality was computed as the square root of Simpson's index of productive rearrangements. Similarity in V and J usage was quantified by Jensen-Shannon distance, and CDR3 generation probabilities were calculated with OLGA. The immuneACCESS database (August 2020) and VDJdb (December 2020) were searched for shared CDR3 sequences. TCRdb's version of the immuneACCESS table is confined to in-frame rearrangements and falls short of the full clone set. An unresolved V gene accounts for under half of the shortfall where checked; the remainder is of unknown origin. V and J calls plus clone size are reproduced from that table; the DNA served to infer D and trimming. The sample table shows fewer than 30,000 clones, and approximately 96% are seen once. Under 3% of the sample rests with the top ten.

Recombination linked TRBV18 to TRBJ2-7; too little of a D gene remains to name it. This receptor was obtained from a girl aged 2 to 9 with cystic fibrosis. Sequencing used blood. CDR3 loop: CASSPPSSYEQYF. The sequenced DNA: TGTGCCAGCTCTCCACCCAGCTCCTACGAGCAGTACTTC.